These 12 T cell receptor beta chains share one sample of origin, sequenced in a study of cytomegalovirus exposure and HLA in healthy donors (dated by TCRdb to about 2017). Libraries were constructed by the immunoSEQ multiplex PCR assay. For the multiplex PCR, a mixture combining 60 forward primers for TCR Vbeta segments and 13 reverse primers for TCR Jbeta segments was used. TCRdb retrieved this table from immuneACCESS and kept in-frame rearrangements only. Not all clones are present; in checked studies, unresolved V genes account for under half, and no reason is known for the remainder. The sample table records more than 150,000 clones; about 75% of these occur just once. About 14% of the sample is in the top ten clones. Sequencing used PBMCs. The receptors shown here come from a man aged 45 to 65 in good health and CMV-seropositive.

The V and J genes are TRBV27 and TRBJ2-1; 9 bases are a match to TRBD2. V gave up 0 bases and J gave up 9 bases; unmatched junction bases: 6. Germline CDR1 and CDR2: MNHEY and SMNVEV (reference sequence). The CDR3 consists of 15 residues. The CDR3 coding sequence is TGTGCCAGCAGTTTATCCCGGCGGGGGGGCACTGAGCAGTTCTTC. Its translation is CASSLSRRGGTEQFF.

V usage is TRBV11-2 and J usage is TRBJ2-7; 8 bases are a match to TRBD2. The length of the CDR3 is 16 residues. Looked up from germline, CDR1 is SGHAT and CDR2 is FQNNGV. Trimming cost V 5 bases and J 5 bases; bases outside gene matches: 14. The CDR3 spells CASSPQTGGAGHEQYF. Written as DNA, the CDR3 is TGTGCCAGCAGCCCACAGACGGGGGGGGCCGGCCACGAGCAGTACTTC. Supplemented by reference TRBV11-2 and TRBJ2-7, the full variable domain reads EAGVAQSPRYKIIEKRQSVAFWCNPISGHATLYWYQQILGQGPKLLIQFQNNGVVDDSQLPKDRFSAERLKGVDSTLKIQPAKLEDSAVYLCASSPQTGGAGHEQYFGPGTRLTVT.

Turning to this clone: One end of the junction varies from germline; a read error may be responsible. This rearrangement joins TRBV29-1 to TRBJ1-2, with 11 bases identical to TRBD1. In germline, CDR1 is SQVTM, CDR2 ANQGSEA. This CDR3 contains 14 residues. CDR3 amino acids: CGVRGDRGNYGYTF. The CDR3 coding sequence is TGCGGCGTTAGGGGGGACAGGGGGAACTATGGCTACACCTTC. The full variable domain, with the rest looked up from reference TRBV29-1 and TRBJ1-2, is SAVISQKPSRDICQRGTSLTIQCQVDSQVTMMFWYRQQPGQSLTLIATANQGSEATYESGFVIDKFPISRPNLTFSTLTVSNMSPEDSSIYLCGVRGDRGNYGYTFGSGTRLTVV.

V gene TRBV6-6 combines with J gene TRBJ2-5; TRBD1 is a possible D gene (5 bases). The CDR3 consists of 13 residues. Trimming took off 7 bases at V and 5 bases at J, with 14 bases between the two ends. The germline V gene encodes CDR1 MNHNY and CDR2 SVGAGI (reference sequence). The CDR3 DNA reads TGTGCCAGCAACCCAGGGTTCGGGGAGACCCAGTACTTC. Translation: CASNPGFGETQYF.

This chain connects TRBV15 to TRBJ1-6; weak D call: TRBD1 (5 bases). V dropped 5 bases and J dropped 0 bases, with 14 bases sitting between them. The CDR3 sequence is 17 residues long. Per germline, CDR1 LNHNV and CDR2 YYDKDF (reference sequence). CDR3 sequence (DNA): TGTGCCACCAGCGGGACGATCGGGAGCTCCTATAATTCACCCCTCCACTTT. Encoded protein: CATSGTIGSSYNSPLHF.

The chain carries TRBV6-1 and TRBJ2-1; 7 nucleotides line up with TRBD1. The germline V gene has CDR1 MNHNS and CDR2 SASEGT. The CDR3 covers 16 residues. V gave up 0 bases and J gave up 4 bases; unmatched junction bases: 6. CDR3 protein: CASSEARTGEYNEQFF. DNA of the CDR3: TGTGCCAGCAGTGAAGCCCGGACAGGAGAGTACAATGAGCAGTTCTTC.

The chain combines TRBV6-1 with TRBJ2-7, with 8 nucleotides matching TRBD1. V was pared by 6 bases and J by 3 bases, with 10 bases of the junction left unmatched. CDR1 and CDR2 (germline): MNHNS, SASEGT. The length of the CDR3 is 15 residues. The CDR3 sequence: CASRKGTGTFYEQYF. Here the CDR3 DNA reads TGTGCCAGCAGGAAAGGGACAGGAACATTCTACGAGCAGTACTTC.

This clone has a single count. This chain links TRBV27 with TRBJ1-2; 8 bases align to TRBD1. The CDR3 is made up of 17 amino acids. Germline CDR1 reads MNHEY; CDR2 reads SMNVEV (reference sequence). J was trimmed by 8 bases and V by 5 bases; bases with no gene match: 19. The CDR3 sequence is CASSIHYLGAGGDGYTF. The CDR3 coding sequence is TGTGCCAGCAGTATCCATTACCTAGGGGCAGGGGGCGACGGCTACACCTTC.

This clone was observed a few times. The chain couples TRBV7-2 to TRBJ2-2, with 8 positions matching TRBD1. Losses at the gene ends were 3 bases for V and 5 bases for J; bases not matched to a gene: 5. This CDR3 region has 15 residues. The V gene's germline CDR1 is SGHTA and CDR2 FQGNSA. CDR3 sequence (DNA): TGTGCCAGCAGCTTGTGGACAGGGCCGACCGGGGAGCTGTTTTTT. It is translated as CASSLWTGPTGELFF.

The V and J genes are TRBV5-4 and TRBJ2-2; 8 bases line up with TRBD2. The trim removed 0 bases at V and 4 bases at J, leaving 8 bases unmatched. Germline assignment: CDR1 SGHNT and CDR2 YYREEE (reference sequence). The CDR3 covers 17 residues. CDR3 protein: CASSLAGGLHSTGELFF. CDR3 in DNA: TGTGCCAGCAGCTTGGCGGGGGGGCTTCACAGCACCGGGGAGCTGTTTTTT. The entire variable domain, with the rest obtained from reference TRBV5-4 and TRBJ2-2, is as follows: ETGVTQSPTHLIKTRGQQVTLRCSSQSGHNTVSWYQQALGQGPQFIFQYYREEENGRGNFPPRFSGLQFPNYSSELNVNALELDDSALYLCASSLAGGLHSTGELFFGEGSRLTVL.

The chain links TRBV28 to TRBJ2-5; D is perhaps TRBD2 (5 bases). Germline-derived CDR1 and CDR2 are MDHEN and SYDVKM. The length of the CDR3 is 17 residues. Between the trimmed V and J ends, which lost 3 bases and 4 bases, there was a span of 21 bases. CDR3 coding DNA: TGTGCCAGCAGTTTTCGGCATTGGACTGTTATCCCAGAGACCCAGTACTTC. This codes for CASSFRHWTVIPETQYF.

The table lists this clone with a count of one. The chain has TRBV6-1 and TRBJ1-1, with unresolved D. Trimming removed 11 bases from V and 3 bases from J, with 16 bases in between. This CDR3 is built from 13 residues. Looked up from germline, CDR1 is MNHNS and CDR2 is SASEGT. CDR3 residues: CASEEATHTEAFF. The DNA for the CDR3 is TGTGCCTCCGAGGAGGCAACCCACACTGAAGCTTTCTTT.